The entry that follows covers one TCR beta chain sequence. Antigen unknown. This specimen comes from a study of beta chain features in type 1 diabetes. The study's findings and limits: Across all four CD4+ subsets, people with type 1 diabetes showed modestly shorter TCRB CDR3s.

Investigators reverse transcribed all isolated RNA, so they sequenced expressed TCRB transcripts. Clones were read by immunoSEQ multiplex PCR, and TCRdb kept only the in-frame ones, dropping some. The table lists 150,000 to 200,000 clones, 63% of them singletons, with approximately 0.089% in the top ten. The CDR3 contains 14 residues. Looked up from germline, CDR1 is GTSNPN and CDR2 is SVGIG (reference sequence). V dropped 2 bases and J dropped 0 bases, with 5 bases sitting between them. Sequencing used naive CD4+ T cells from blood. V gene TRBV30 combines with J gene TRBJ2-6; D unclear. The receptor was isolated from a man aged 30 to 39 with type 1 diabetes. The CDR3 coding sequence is TGTGCCTGGAGTCAGAGCTCTGGGGCCAACGTCCTGACTTTC. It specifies CAWSQSSGANVLTF. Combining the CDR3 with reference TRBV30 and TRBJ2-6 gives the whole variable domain SQTIHQWPATLVQPVGSPLSLECTVEGTSNPNLYWYRQAAGRGLQLLFYSVGIGQISSEVPQNLSASRPQDRQFILSSKKLLLSDSGFYLCAWSQSSGANVLTFGAGSRLTVL.